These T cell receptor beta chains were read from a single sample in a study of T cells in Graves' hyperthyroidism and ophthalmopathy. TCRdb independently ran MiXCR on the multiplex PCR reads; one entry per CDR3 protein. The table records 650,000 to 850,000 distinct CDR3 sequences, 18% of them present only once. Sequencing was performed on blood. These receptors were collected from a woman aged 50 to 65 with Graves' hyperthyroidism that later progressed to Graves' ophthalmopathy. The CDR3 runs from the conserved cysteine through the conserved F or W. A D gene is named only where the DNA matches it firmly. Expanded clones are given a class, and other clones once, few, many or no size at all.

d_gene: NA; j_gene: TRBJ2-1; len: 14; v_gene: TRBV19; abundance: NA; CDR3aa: CASSSPTGFNEQFF; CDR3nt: TGTGCCAGTAGTAGCCCGACGGGGTTCAATGAGCAGTTCTTC
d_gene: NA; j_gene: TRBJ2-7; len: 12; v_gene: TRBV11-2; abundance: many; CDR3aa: CASSFASYEQYF; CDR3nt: TGTGCCAGCAGCTTTGCCAGCTACGAGCAGTACTTC
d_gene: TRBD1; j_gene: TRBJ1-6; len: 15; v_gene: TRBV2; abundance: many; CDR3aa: CASSGTGVYNSPLHF; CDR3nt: TGTGCCAGCAGCGGCACAGGGGTCTATAATTCACCCCTCCACTTT
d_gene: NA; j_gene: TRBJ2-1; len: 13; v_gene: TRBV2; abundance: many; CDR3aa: CASSGGPYNEQFF; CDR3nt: TGTGCCAGCAGCGGGGGACCCTACAATGAGCAGTTCTTC
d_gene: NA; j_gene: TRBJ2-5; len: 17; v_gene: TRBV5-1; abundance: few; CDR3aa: CASSRGQGGQWGETQYF; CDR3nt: TGCGCCAGCAGCCGTGGACAGGGAGGGCAATGGGGAGAGACCCAGTACTTC
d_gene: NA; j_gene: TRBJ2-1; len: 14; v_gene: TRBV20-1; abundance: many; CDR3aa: CSAPKGGTYNEQFF; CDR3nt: TGCAGTGCTCCCAAAGGGGGGACTTACAATGAGCAGTTCTTC
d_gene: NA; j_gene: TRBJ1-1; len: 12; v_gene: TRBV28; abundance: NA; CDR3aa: CASSQRVREAFF; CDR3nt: TGTGCCAGCAGCCAAAGGGTGAGGGAAGCTTTCTTT
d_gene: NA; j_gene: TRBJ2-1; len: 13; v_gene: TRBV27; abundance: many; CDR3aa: CASRIDSYNEQFF; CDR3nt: TGTGCCAGCAGGATTGACAGCTACAATGAGCAGTTCTTC
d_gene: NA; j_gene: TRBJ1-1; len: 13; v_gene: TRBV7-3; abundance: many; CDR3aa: CASRSTGPTEAFF; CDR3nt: TGTGCCAGCAGGTCAACAGGGCCCACTGAAGCTTTCTTT
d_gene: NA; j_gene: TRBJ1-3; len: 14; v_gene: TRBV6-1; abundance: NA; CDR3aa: CASKEIGGGNTIYF; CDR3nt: TGTGCCAGCAAGGAAATAGGGGGAGGAAACACCATATATTTT
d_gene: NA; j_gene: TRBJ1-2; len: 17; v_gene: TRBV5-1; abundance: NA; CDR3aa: CASSLELPGLPNYGYTF; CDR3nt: TGCGCCAGCAGCTTGGAACTCCCGGGACTCCCTAACTATGGCTACACCTTC
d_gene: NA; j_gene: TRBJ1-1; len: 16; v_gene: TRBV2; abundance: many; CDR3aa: CASSTRIKTVNTEAFF; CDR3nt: TGTGCCAGCAGTACCAGAATTAAGACCGTGAACACTGAAGCTTTCTTT
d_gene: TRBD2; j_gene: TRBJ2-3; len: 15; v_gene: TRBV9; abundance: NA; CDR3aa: CASSATSGGGDTQYF; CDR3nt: TGTGCCAGCAGCGCCACTAGCGGGGGGGGAGATACGCAGTATTTT
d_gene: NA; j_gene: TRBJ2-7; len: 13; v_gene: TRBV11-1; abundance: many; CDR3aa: CASSGGAAYEQYF; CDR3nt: TGTGCCAGCAGCGGGGGGGCAGCCTACGAGCAGTACTTC
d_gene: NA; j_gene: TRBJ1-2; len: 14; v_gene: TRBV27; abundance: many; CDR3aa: CASSSARANYGYTF; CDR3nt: TGTGCCAGCAGTTCGGCCCGAGCTAACTATGGCTACACCTTC
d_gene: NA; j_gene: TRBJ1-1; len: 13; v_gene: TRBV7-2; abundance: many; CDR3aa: CASSTTLVTEAFF; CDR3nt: TGTGCCAGCAGCACGACACTGGTCACTGAAGCTTTCTTT
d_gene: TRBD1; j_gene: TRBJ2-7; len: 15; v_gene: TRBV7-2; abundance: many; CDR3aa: CASSFSGTGPYEQYF; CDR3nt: TGTGCCAGCAGCTTCTCCGGGACAGGACCCTACGAGCAGTACTTC
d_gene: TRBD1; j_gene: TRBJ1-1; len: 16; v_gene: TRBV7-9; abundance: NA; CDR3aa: CASSPAGTGLYTEAFF; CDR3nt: TGTGCCAGCAGCCCAGCCGGGACAGGGCTGTACACTGAAGCTTTCTTT
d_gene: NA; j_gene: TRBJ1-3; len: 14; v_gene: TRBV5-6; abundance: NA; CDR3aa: CASSLTGLRNTIYF; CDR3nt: TGTGCCAGCAGCCTGACGGGACTGAGAAACACCATATATTTT
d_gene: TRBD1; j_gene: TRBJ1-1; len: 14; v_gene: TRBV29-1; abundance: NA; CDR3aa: CSGGQGTLNTEAFF; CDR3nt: TGCAGCGGTGGACAGGGAACCTTAAACACTGAAGCTTTCTTT
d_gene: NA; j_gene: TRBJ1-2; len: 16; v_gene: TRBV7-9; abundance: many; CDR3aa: CASSLGVDEKNYGYTF; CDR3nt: TGTGCCAGCAGCTTAGGGGTGGATGAGAAAAACTATGGCTACACCTTC
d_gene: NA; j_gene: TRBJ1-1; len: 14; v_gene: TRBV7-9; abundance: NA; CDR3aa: CASSLGDSGTEAFF; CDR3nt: TGTGCCAGCAGCTTAGGAGACTCTGGGACTGAAGCTTTCTTT
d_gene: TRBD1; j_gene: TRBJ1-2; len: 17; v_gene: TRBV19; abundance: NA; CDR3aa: CVSIGFGDRSLWNGYTF; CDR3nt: TGTGTCAGTATAGGGTTTGGGGACAGATCTCTTTGGAATGGCTACACCTTC
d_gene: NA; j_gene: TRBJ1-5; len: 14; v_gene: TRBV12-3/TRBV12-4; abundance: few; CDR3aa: CASSLMRGNQPQHF; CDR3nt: TGTGCCAGCAGTTTAATGAGAGGCAATCAGCCCCAGCATTTT
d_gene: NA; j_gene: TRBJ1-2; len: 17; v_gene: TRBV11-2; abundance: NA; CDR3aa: CASSLDAGGTSNYGYTF; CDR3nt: TGTGCCAGCAGCTTAGATGCGGGGGGCACTTCTAACTATGGCTACACCTTC
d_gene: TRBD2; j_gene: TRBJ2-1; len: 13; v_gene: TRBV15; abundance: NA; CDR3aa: CATSRVGGEEQFF; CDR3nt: TGTGCCACCAGCAGAGTGGGGGGGGAGGAGCAGTTCTTC
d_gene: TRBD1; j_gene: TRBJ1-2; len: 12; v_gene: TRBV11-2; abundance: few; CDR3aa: CASSRTGLGYTF; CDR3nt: TGTGCCAGCAGCAGGACAGGGCTCGGCTACACCTTC
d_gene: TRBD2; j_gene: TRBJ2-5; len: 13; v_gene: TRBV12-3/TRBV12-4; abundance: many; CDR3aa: CASSPGGWETQYF; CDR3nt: TGTGCCAGCAGCCCCGGGGGGTGGGAGACCCAGTACTTC
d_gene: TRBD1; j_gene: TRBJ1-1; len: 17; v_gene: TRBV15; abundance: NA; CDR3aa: CATSRDREYRGLTEAFF; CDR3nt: TGTGCCACCAGCAGAGATAGGGAGTACAGGGGACTAACTGAAGCTTTCTTT
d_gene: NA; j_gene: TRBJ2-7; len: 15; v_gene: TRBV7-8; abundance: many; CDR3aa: CASSLAQGGSYEQYF; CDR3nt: TGTGCCAGCAGCTTAGCCCAGGGAGGAAGCTACGAGCAGTACTTC
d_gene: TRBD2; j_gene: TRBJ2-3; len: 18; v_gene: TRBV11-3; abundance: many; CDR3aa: CASSLGRLAGSPGDTQYF; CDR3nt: TGTGCCAGCAGCTTAGGTCGACTAGCGGGGAGCCCCGGAGATACGCAGTATTTT
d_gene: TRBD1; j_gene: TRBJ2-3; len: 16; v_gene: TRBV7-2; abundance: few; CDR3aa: CASSRGTGPAEDTQYF; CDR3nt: TGTGCCAGCAGCCGGGGGACAGGCCCTGCTGAAGATACGCAGTATTTT
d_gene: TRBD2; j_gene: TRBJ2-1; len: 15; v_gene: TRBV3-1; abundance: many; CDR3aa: CASSLRLAGDNEQFF; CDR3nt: TGTGCCAGCAGCCTCAGACTAGCGGGGGACAATGAGCAGTTCTTC
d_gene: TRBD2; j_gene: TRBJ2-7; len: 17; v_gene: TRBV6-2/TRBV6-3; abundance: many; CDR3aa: CASSYGLAGGHTYEQYF; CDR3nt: TGTGCCAGCAGTTACGGACTAGCGGGGGGCCATACCTACGAGCAGTACTTC
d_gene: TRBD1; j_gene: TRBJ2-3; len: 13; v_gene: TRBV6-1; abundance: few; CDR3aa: CASSGQGQPTQYF; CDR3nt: TGTGCCAGCAGTGGGCAGGGACAGCCTACGCAGTATTTT
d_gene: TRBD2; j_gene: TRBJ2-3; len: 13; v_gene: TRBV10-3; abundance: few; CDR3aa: CAIAPGGVNTQYF; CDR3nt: TGTGCCATCGCCCCGGGGGGGGTCAATACGCAGTATTTT
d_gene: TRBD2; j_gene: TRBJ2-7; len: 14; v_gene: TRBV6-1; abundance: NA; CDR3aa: CASSVSGGAREQYF; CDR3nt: TGTGCCAGCAGTGTCAGCGGGGGGGCCAGGGAGCAGTACTTC
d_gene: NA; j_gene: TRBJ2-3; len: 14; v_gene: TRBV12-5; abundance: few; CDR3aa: CASGRNASADTQYF; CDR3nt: TGTGCTAGTGGCAGGAATGCTAGCGCAGATACGCAGTATTTT
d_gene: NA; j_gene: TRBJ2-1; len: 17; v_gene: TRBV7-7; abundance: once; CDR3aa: CASSLGPTRGAYNEQFF; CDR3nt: TGTGCTAGCAGCTTAGGGCCTACGAGGGGTGCCTACAATGAGCAGTTCTTC
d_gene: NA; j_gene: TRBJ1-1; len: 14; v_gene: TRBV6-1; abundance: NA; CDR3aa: CASSGYRVGTEAFF; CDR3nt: TGTGCCAGCAGTGGGTACAGGGTCGGCACTGAAGCTTTCTTT
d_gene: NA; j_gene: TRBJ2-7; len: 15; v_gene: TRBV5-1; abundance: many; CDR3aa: CASSLEPGESYEQYF; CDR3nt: TGCGCCAGCAGCTTGGAGCCAGGGGAGTCCTACGAGCAGTACTTC
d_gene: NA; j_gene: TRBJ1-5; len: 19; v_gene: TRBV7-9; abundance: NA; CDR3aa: CASSLDGPGRGGDNQPQHF; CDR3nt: TGTGCCAGCAGCTTAGACGGACCCGGGAGAGGAGGGGATAATCAGCCCCAGCATTTT
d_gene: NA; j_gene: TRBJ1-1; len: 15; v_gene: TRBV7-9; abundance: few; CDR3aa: CATPRREGEGTEAFF; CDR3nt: TGTGCCACCCCGAGGCGGGAGGGCGAGGGCACTGAAGCTTTCTTT
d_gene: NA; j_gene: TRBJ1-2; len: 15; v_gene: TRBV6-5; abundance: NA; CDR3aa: CASSYSPGSPYGYTF; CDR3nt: TGTGCCAGCAGTTACTCCCCCGGCAGCCCTTATGGCTACACCTTC
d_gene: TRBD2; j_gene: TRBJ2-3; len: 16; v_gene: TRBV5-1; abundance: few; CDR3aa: CASSLVASGGGDTQYF; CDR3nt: TGCGCCAGCAGTCTGGTGGCTAGCGGGGGGGGTGATACGCAGTATTTT
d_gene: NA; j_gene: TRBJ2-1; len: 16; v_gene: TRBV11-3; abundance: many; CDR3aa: CASSPRLRDGALKQFF; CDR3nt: TGTGCCAGCAGCCCCCGCCTCCGGGACGGAGCGCTTAAGCAGTTCTTC
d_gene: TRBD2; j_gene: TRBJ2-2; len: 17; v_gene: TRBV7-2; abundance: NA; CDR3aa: CASSLRWRGGATGELFF; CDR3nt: TGTGCCAGCAGCTTACGGTGGCGGGGGGGCGCGACCGGGGAGCTGTTTTTT
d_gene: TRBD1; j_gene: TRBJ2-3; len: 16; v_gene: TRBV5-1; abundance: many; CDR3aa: CASSLEGQGIADTQYF; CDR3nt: TGCGCCAGCAGCTTGGAGGGACAGGGGATCGCAGATACGCAGTATTTT
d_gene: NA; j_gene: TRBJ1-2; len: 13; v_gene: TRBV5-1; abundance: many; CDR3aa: CASSHDGENGYTF; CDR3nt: TGCGCCAGCAGCCATGACGGGGAGAACGGCTACACCTTC
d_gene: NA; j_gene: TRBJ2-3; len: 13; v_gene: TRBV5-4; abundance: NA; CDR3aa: CASVGGRGDTQYF; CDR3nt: TGTGCCAGCGTTGGTGGGCGAGGAGATACGCAGTATTTT
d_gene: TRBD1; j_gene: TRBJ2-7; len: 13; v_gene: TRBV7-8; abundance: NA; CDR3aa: CAAAGTGEGEQYF; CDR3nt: TGTGCCGCCGCCGGGACAGGAGAAGGGGAGCAGTACTTC